Presented here are 23 T cell receptor beta chains from one specimen sequenced in a study of shared clonotypes between healthy human individuals. Measured with immunoSEQ multiplex PCR; TCRdb has only the in-frame clones, and not every one. The table has more than 2 million clones, around 95% seen once. The sample taken for sequencing was naive CD4+ T cells sorted from blood. Subset given: CD45RA+ positively selected. The receptor source for this set is a man aged 18 to 29 in good health.

The genes are TRBV30 and TRBJ2-7; D is undetermined. The CDR3 runs 16 residues. Germline loops: CDR1 GTSNPN, CDR2 SVGIG (reference sequence). The V end lost 3 bases, the J end lost 2 bases, and 20 bases lay between the germline ends. The CDR3 DNA follows: TGTGCCTGGAGCCTGATTTACCCGGCCTCAGCCTACGAGCAGTACTTC. Its translation is CAWSLIYPASAYEQYF.

This rearrangement joins TRBV6-5 to TRBJ1-3; D may be TRBD1 (5 bases). Looked up from germline, CDR1 is MNHEY and CDR2 is SVGAGI. Between the trimmed V and J ends, which lost 6 bases and 4 bases, there was a span of 16 bases. This CDR3 region has 15 residues. CDR3 coding DNA: TGTGCCAGCAGCATGGACACGTTCTCGGGAAACACCATATATTTT. This gives the protein CASSMDTFSGNTIYF.

The rearrangement links TRBV6-6 to TRBJ1-1; D is unclear. The CDR3 is made up of 14 amino acids. The germline CDR1 and CDR2 sequences are MNHNY and SVGAGI (reference sequence). Trimming took off 4 bases at V and 1 base at J, with 10 bases between the two ends. The CDR3 bases are TGTGCCAGCAGTTGGTCAGGAGCGAACACTGAAGCTTTCTTT. Encoded protein: CASSWSGANTEAFF.

V and J are TRBV11-2 and TRBJ1-3; D ambiguous. The ends were cut back, 5 bases at V and 4 bases at J, with 12 bases in the middle. The germline V gene encodes CDR1 SGHAT and CDR2 FQNNGV. The CDR3 is made up of 14 amino acids. The CDR3 nucleotides are TGTGCCAGCAGCGTACTCAGGCAAGGAAACACCATATATTTT. Its protein is CASSVLRQGNTIYF. Complete variable domain (other parts from reference TRBV11-2 and TRBJ1-3): EAGVAQSPRYKIIEKRQSVAFWCNPISGHATLYWYQQILGQGPKLLIQFQNNGVVDDSQLPKDRFSAERLKGVDSTLKIQPAKLEDSAVYLCASSVLRQGNTIYFGEGSWLTVV.

This clone was counted a single time. V is TRBV28 and J is TRBJ2-7, with TRBD1 matching over 7 bases. CDR3 size: 16 residues. Germline lookup yields CDR1 MDHEN and CDR2 SYDVKM. The junction had 11 bases not matched to a gene; V was cut back by 4 bases and J by 2 bases. CDR3 sequence (DNA): TGTGCCAGCAGTTCTCCTTCCAGGCAGGGGGCCTACGAGCAGTACTTC. This gives the protein CASSSPSRQGAYEQYF.

This chain joins TRBV7-2 and TRBJ1-3, with a possible D match to TRBD1 (6 bases). This CDR3 has 16 amino acids. The germline V and J ends were trimmed by 2 bases and 3 bases, with 14 bases remaining between them. The germline V gene encodes CDR1 SGHTA and CDR2 FQGNSA. The CDR3 sequence is CASSLPDRLDGNTIYF. The CDR3 nucleotides read TGTGCCAGCAGCTTACCGGACAGACTCGATGGAAACACCATATATTTT.

With regard to this clone: Other DNA sequences within the sample encode an identical CDR3. The J gene is TRBJ1-2, the V gene TRBV30; a weak D match, TRBD1 (5 bases). Germline-derived CDR1 and CDR2 are GTSNPN and SVGIG (reference sequence). V was pared by 0 bases and J by 2 bases, with 7 bases between. The CDR3 is 13 amino acids. The CDR3 protein is CAWSVAGNYGYTF. CDR3 coding DNA: TGTGCCTGGAGTGTAGCAGGGAACTATGGCTACACCTTC.

The chain couples TRBV6-5 to TRBJ2-7, with D unresolved. Trimming took off 3 bases at V and 4 bases at J, with 13 bases between the two ends. The CDR3 sequence is 14 residues long. The germline gives CDR1 MNHEY, CDR2 SVGAGI. CDR3 in DNA: TGTGCCAGCAGTTATTATCCAGGATTTTACGAGCAGTACTTC. This gives the protein CASSYYPGFYEQYF.

V gene TRBV4-1 combines with J gene TRBJ1-2; D is possibly TRBD1 (5 bases). Trimming stripped 3 bases from V and 2 bases from J, with 10 bases between. The CDR3 is 14 residues long. CDR1 and CDR2 (germline): MGHRA, YSYEKL. The CDR3 sequence is CASSHLQVNYGYTF. In DNA form, the CDR3 reads TGCGCCAGCAGCCACCTACAGGTAAACTATGGCTACACCTTC.

The chain links TRBV29-1 to TRBJ1-4; the D is unclear. This CDR3 spans 11 amino acids. The V gene lost 6 bases and the J gene lost 8 bases, with 10 bases spanning the gap. Per germline, CDR1 SQVTM and CDR2 ANQGSEA. The CDR3: CSVGDPEKLFF. The CDR3 nucleotides are TGCAGCGTCGGAGATCCGGAAAAACTGTTTTTT.

This chain connects TRBV27 to TRBJ2-1; D unresolved. Germline assignment: CDR1 MNHEY and CDR2 SMNVEV (reference sequence). CDR3 length: 13 amino acids. Between the trimmed V and J ends, which lost 3 bases and 4 bases, there was a span of 7 bases. The CDR3 DNA reads TGTGCCAGCAGTTTGAAGACTTACAATGAGCAGTTCTTC. This codes for CASSLKTYNEQFF.

This chain links TRBV7-9 with TRBJ2-5, with D tentatively TRBD2 (5 bases). The CDR3 runs to 16 residues. Per the germline V gene, CDR1 is SEHNR and CDR2 is FQNEAQ (reference sequence). Trimming cost V 3 bases and J 5 bases, with 19 bases left between them. CDR3 loop: CASSFFRTRGWETQYF. In DNA, the CDR3 is TGTGCCAGCAGCTTCTTTCGGACCCGCGGGTGGGAGACCCAGTACTTC.

This clone came up a few times. The chain joins TRBV7-8 to TRBJ2-3, with 8 bases that match TRBD1. CDR1 and CDR2 from the germline V gene are SGHVS and FQNEAQ. The CDR3 runs to 16 residues. J gave up 3 bases and V 1 base, and 6 bases lay outside the gene matches. The CDR3 DNA reads TGTGCCAGCAGCTTAGTCCCAGGGGGCCGGACAGATACGCAGTATTTT. Protein product: CASSLVPGGRTDTQYF.

In this sample, this clone turned up a few times. This chain connects TRBV5-1 to TRBJ1-1; TRBD1 might be the D (5 bases). Germline V lookup: CDR1 SGHRS, CDR2 YFSETQ. Trimming cost V 4 bases and J 10 bases, with 11 bases left between them. The CDR3 contains 11 residues. In DNA form, the CDR3 reads TGCGCCAGCAGCGGCGACAGTGGAGCTTTCTTT. This sequence encodes CASSGDSGAFF.

This chain links TRBV6-5 with TRBJ2-1; 8 bases are shared with TRBD2. Germline CDR1 MNHEY, CDR2 SVGAGI. V shed 2 bases, J shed 5 bases, and the junction held 8 bases outside the gene matches. This CDR3 has 16 residues. CDR3 loop: CASSYEAGGPNNEQFF. CDR3 nucleotides: TGTGCCAGCAGTTACGAGGCGGGGGGACCTAACAATGAGCAGTTCTTC.

The chain carries TRBV5-6 and TRBJ2-7, with a weak D call TRBD1 (5 bases). V was pared by 1 base and J by 2 bases, with 13 bases between. The CDR3 has 15 residues. Germline values: CDR1 SGHDT, CDR2 YYEEEE. The CDR3 DNA reads TGTGCCAGCAGCTTGCGGGTCAGGGCGACCTACGAGCAGTACTTC. Its translation: CASSLRVRATYEQYF.

V gene TRBV9 combines with J gene TRBJ2-5; possible D gene TRBD2, 5 bases. V dropped 7 bases and J dropped 5 bases, with 15 bases sitting between them. Germline V gives CDR1 SGDLS, CDR2 YYNGEE. CDR3 length: 13 residues. The CDR3 DNA reads TGTGCCAGCGCCACAAGGCTAGCCGAGACCCAGTACTTC. Residues: CASATRLAETQYF.

In DNA form, the CDR3 reads TGTGCCAGCAGCCCATTAGCGGGGGGAATGTACGAGCAGTACTTC. Protein: CASSPLAGGMYEQYF. V usage is TRBV7-6 and J usage is TRBJ2-7, with TRBD2 matching 10 bases. The germline V gene encodes CDR1 SGHVS and CDR2 FNYEAQ. CDR3 length equals 15 residues. V lost 5 bases, J lost 4 bases, and 8 bases stayed unmatched.

In this sample, this clone turned up once. The J gene is TRBJ1-6, the V gene TRBV6-1; D is ambiguous. The CDR3 is 12 residues long. Germline V CDR1 and CDR2: MNHNS, SASEGT. The CDR3 loop is CAGRYYNSPLHF. CDR3 coding DNA: TGTGCAGGGCGGTATTATAATTCACCCCTCCACTTT.

V gene TRBV11-2 combines with J gene TRBJ2-5; perhaps TRBD2 as D (5 bases). Trimming left V 4 bases short and J 1 base short, with 10 bases between. Per the germline V gene, CDR1 is SGHAT and CDR2 is FQNNGV. The CDR3 consists of 14 residues. CDR3 amino acids: CASSSDRGQETQYF. CDR3 coding DNA: TGTGCCAGCAGCTCCGACCGGGGCCAAGAGACCCAGTACTTC.

The chain carries TRBV28 and TRBJ1-6, with 9 positions matching TRBD1. CDR1 and CDR2 (germline): MDHEN, SYDVKM. The CDR3 sequence is 15 residues long. V shed 7 bases and J 7 bases; nucleotides not matched to a gene: 8. Here the CDR3 DNA reads TGTGCCAGCACCCCCCGGGACAGGGCGAATTCACCCCTCCACTTT. Translated, it gives CASTPRDRANSPLHF.

This chain links TRBV10-3 with TRBJ2-1, with D possibly matching TRBD2 (5 bases). V gave up 3 bases and J gave up 1 base, with 13 bases separating them. Germline-derived CDR1 and CDR2 are ENHRY and SYGVKD. This CDR3 has 16 residues. The CDR3 nucleotides are TGTGCCATCAGTGATAAGCCACCGGGGTCCTACAATGAGCAGTTCTTC. Protein sequence: CAISDKPPGSYNEQFF.

On this clone: At the DNA level, this CDR3 is encoded by other sequences in the same sample as well. This chain connects TRBV7-3 to TRBJ2-5, with unresolved D. The V gene's germline CDR1 is SGHTA and CDR2 FQGTGA. The CDR3 length is 13 residues. V lost 0 bases and J lost 2, with 4 bases in between. CDR3 nucleotides: TGTGCCAGCAGCTTAACCAGACAAGAGACCCAGTACTTC. This codes for CASSLTRQETQYF.